These 8 T cell receptor beta chains share one sample of origin, sequenced in a study of cytomegalovirus exposure and HLA in healthy donors. PCR primers comprised 60 Vbeta and 13 Jbeta primers. Some clones are missing from TCRdb's copy, which holds only in-frame ones; the method was immunoSEQ multiplex PCR. Across 100,000 to 150,000 clones, the top ten clones capture 2.5% to 3% of the sample. The specimen was PBMCs. The receptors shown here come from a man aged 25-45 years in good health and CMV-seronegative.

The chain employs TRBV7-2 and TRBJ2-1; weak D call: TRBD2 (5 bases). The CDR3 is 14 residues long. Germline CDR1 is SGHTA and CDR2 is FQGNSA. V lost 1 base, J lost 7 bases, and 11 bases lay in between. The CDR3 nucleotides are TGTGCCAGCAGCTTAGGCGGGTTCGGGAATGAGCAGTTCTTC. Translation gives CASSLGGFGNEQFF.

V usage is TRBV7-6 and J usage is TRBJ2-6, with TRBD2 matching 10 bases. Germline CDR1 is SGHVS and CDR2 is FNYEAQ. This CDR3 is 16 amino acids long. The trim removed 4 bases at V and 4 bases at J, leaving 4 bases unmatched. The CDR3 DNA reads TGTGCCAGCAGCTCCGGAGCGGGAGGGGGGGCCAACGTCCTGACTTTC. Protein product: CASSSGAGGGANVLTF. Full variable domain (rest looked up from reference TRBV7-6 and TRBJ2-6): GAGVSQSPRYKVTKRGQDVALRCDPISGHVSLYWYRQALGQGPEFLTYFNYEAQQDKSGLPNDRFSAERPEGSISTLTIQRTEQRDSAMYRCASSSGAGGGANVLTFGAGSRLTVL.

The chain combines TRBV18 with TRBJ1-3; tentatively, D is TRBD1 (6 bases). The V and J ends lost 2 bases and 4 bases respectively, with 15 bases between them. The CDR3 is made up of 16 amino acids. Germline V gene sequence: CDR1 KGHSH, CDR2 LQKENI. CDR3 nucleotides: TGTGCCAGCTCACCATTGGGACAAGTAATCGGAAACACCATATATTTT. This gives the protein CASSPLGQVIGNTIYF.

The chain carries TRBV5-6 and TRBJ2-7; perhaps TRBD1 as D (5 bases). The V end lost 1 base, the J end lost 6 bases, and 17 bases lay between the germline ends. Germline-derived CDR1 and CDR2 are SGHDT and YYEEEE. This CDR3 spans 15 amino acids. CDR3 in amino acids: CASSLRGPNFLEQYF. DNA for the CDR3: TGTGCCAGCAGCTTGAGGGGCCCCAACTTCCTCGAGCAGTACTTC.

The chain recombines TRBV7-9 with TRBJ1-1; TRBD1 agrees at 7 bases. The CDR3 sequence is 15 residues long. Per the germline V gene, CDR1 is SEHNR and CDR2 is FQNEAQ (reference sequence). The V and J ends lost 5 bases and 0 bases, in that order; junction bases with no gene match: 6. The CDR3 spells CASSELRGLNTEAFF. The DNA for the CDR3 is TGTGCCAGCAGCGAGCTAAGGGGGCTGAACACTGAAGCTTTCTTT.

This chain connects TRBV28 to TRBJ2-7; 7 bases are shared with TRBD1. The CDR3 covers 14 residues. The ends lost 11 bases at V and 2 bases at J; junction bases unmatched: 12. Germline CDR1 and CDR2: MDHEN and SYDVKM. As DNA, the CDR3 is TGTGCCTCAGGGCAGGGGACAGCGACCTACGAGCAGTACTTC. It yields the protein CASGQGTATYEQYF.

The J gene is TRBJ2-1, the V gene TRBV7-2; TRBD2 matches 11 bases. With V trimmed by 5 bases and J by 9 bases, 9 bases remained unmatched. CDR3 size: 15 residues. From germline, CDR1 is SGHTA and CDR2 FQGNSA. The chain's CDR3 is CASSPSTSGITEQFF. The CDR3 DNA reads as TGTGCCAGCAGCCCCTCGACTAGCGGGATCACTGAGCAGTTCTTC. The full variable domain, in which reference TRBV7-2 and TRBJ2-1 provide the parts outside the CDR3, is GAGVSQSPSNKVTEKGKDVELRCDPISGHTALYWYRQSLGQGLEFLIYFQGNSAPDKSGLPSDRFSAERTGGSVSTLTIQRTQQEDSAVYLCASSPSTSGITEQFFGPGTRLTVL.

The chain is built from TRBV10-3 and TRBJ2-5; TRBD2 aligns across 8 bases. V shed 4 bases and J 0 bases; nucleotides not matched to a gene: 10. The germline V gene encodes CDR1 ENHRY and CDR2 SYGVKD. CDR3 length equals 17 residues. CDR3 DNA: TGTGCCATCAGTGCGGGGGGGGAGGGGCACAACCAAGAGACCCAGTACTTC. Amino acid sequence: CAISAGGEGHNQETQYF.